The rows below give T cell receptor beta chains drawn from one sample of a study of cytomegalovirus exposure and HLA in healthy donors. The table came from immunoSEQ multiplex PCR; TCRdb's copy has only in-frame clones and leaves some out. This table holds about 98,000 clones, 60% to 85% found once. The specimen sequenced was PBMCs. The receptors here all came from a man in his sixties in good health and CMV-seropositive. Both conserved end residues are part of each CDR3. D genes are given only for firm matches. Where a row states a size, it is once, few, many or the class of an expanded clone; other rows omit it.

>-|TRBJ1-2|few|TRBV5-4
TGTGCCAGCAGCTTGGAGCCACAGGGAAACTATGGCTACACCTTC
CASSLEPQGNYGYTF
>-|TRBJ2-3|-|TRBV10-3
TGTGCCATCAGTGAGCTTTCCGGAGATACGCAGTATTTT
CAISELSGDTQYF
>-|TRBJ1-4|few|TRBV5-1
TGCGCCAGCAGCCTCGTGGGACTCGGTAGTGGTGAAAAACTGTTTTTT
CASSLVGLGSGEKLFF
>-|TRBJ1-6|-|TRBV6-1
TGTGCCAGCAGTGCCCCCTCTGGCCCTAATTCACCCCTCCACTTT
CASSAPSGPNSPLHF
>TRBD1|TRBJ2-2|-|TRBV7-8
TGTGCCAGCAGCTACCCCAGGACAGGGGAGAACACCGGGGAGCTGTTTTTT
CASSYPRTGENTGELFF
>-|TRBJ1-6|few|TRBV6-1
TGTGCCAGCAGTGAAGGCAGGGAACGGTCACCCCTCCACTTT
CASSEGRERSPLHF
>TRBD1|TRBJ1-5|-|TRBV4-1
TGCGCCAGCAGCCAAGTCGGGGGACGGGACAGAAATCAGCCCCAGCATTTT
CASSQVGGRDRNQPQHF
>-|TRBJ2-5|-|TRBV2
TGTGCCAGCATGTACTTTCGGGGTTTGGAGACCCAGTACTTC
CASMYFRGLETQYF
>-|TRBJ1-5|once|TRBV19
TGTGCCAGTAGTATAGGGTGGGCAGGGGATAGCAATCAGCCCCAGCATTTT
CASSIGWAGDSNQPQHF
>-|TRBJ2-6|-|TRBV7-2
TGTGCCAGCAGCTTATTAGGGAGGTCTGGGGCCAACGTCCTGACTTTC
CASSLLGRSGANVLTF
>TRBD2|TRBJ2-2|-|TRBV7-2
TGTGCCAGCAGCTTTCTAGCGGGGAACACCGGGGAGCTGTTTTTT
CASSFLAGNTGELFF
>-|TRBJ2-7|-|TRBV19
TGTGCCAGTAGTGGAGGGGGCAACGAGCAGTACTTC
CASSGGGNEQYF
>TRBD1|TRBJ1-2|-|TRBV7-9
TGTGCCAGCAGCCCGCAACAGGGGGCTTTTTACTATGGCTACACCTTC
CASSPQQGAFYYGYTF
>-|TRBJ2-7|-|TRBV25-1
TGTGCCAGCAGTGAGTTTGGGGCCGGGTACGAGCAGTACTTC
CASSEFGAGYEQYF
>-|TRBJ2-6|-|TRBV6-6
TGTGCCAGCAGTCGCGGGACAGTGGAGGCCAACGTCCTGACTTTC
CASSRGTVEANVLTF
>TRBD1|TRBJ1-2|-|TRBV5-1
TGCGCCAGCAGCTCGGGGACAGGGGCGGCCGGCTACACCTTC
CASSSGTGAAGYTF
>-|TRBJ1-1|-|TRBV12-5
TGTGCTAGTGGTTTCGGGACACTGGGAACGATGAACACTGAAGCTTTCTTT
CASGFGTLGTMNTEAFF
>TRBD2|TRBJ2-3|-|TRBV6-5
TGTGCCAGCACCGCAATCGGGGGGGACACAGATACGCAGTATTTT
CASTAIGGDTDTQYF
>-|TRBJ2-7|-|TRBV30
TGTGCCTGGAGAAGAGCACAGGGACAATACGAGCAGTACTTC
CAWRRAQGQYEQYF
>-|TRBJ2-2|-|TRBV10-2
TGCGCCAGCAGTGACGTGAACACCGGGGAGCTGTTTTTT
CASSDVNTGELFF
>TRBD1|TRBJ2-7|-|TRBV7-8
TGTGCCAGCAGCCCCCCCGAGACAGGGAGCGGTGGCTACGAGCAGTACTTC
CASSPPETGSGGYEQYF
>TRBD1|TRBJ1-2|-|TRBV28
TGTGCCAGCAGTTTATTTACGGACAGGGAGGCCTATGGCTACACCTTC
CASSLFTDREAYGYTF
>-|TRBJ2-7|once|TRBV6-1
TGTGCCAGCAGTGTATGGCAGGGCAACTACGAGCAGTACTTC
CASSVWQGNYEQYF
>-|TRBJ2-5|-|TRBV2
TGTGCCAGCAGCCACCTGGACAGTCAAGAGACCCAGTACTTC
CASSHLDSQETQYF
>TRBD1|TRBJ1-3|-|TRBV9
TGTGCCAGCAGCGTAGAGGGGGCTTATGGAAACACCATATATTTT
CASSVEGAYGNTIYF
>TRBD1|TRBJ1-4|few|TRBV5-4
TGTGCCAGCAGCCCGGGACAGGGCTTGGATGGTGAAAAACTGTTTTTT
CASSPGQGLDGEKLFF
>-|TRBJ2-7|-|TRBV2
TGTGCCAGCACCCCGAGAGGGTCCTACGAGCAGTACTTC
CASTPRGSYEQYF
>-|TRBJ2-7|-|TRBV29-1
TGCAGCGTTGAGGAACAGGGCTACGAGCAGTACTTC
CSVEEQGYEQYF
>-|TRBJ1-1|once|TRBV27
TGTGCCAGCAGTTCCAGGGGTGGATGGACTGAAGCTTTCTTT
CASSSRGGWTEAFF
>TRBD1|TRBJ2-2|-|TRBV4-1
TGCGCCAGCAGCCCTTCGGGACAGGGGGCGACCGGGGAGCTGTTTTTT
CASSPSGQGATGELFF
>-|TRBJ2-7|few|TRBV27
TGTGCCAGCAGTTTATTGGGGGGAGCCGTCTACGAGCAGTACTTC
CASSLLGGAVYEQYF
>TRBD1|TRBJ2-3|-|TRBV7-9
TGTGCCAGCAGCTCCCGACAGGGGGGAGATACGCAGTATTTT
CASSSRQGGDTQYF
>TRBD1|TRBJ1-2|-|TRBV30
TGTGCCTGGAGTACGATCGGGACAGTCTATGGCTACACCTTC
CAWSTIGTVYGYTF
>TRBD1|TRBJ1-3|-|TRBV7-8
TGTGCCAGCAGCTTCGCATCACAGGGGGGTTCCGGAAACACCATATATTTT
CASSFASQGGSGNTIYF
>-|TRBJ1-5|once|TRBV6-5
TGTGCCAGCAGCCCCACATATAGCAATCAGCCCCAGCATTTT
CASSPTYSNQPQHF
>TRBD2|TRBJ2-3|-|TRBV11-2
TGTGCCAGCAGCTTGGAGGCGGGGGGGCCCACAGATACGCAGTATTTT
CASSLEAGGPTDTQYF
>TRBD1|TRBJ1-3|-|TRBV6-6
TGTGCCAGCAGTTACGATCAGGGGGCGGCTGGAAACACCATATATTTT
CASSYDQGAAGNTIYF
>TRBD1|TRBJ2-5|-|TRBV5-4
TGTGCCAGCAGCCCGTCAGACAGGGGCGCAGAGACCCAGTACTTC
CASSPSDRGAETQYF
>TRBD1|TRBJ1-2|-|TRBV28
TGTGCCAGCATCCAACCACGGACAGGGGGCGTTGGGGGCTACACCTTC
CASIQPRTGGVGGYTF
>-|TRBJ1-2|-|TRBV19
TGTGCCAGTAGTAGAACCGAGATTTATGGCTACACCTTC
CASSRTEIYGYTF
>-|TRBJ1-1|once|TRBV30
TGTGCCTGGATCGTCAGACAAAACACTGAAGCTTTCTTT
CAWIVRQNTEAFF
>-|TRBJ2-2|-|TRBV11-2
TGTGCCAGCAGCTTAGGGGGCCATCCCAACACCGGGGAGCTGTTTTTT
CASSLGGHPNTGELFF
>-|TRBJ2-6|-|TRBV29-1
TGCAGCGTTGACGTGGGCGAGGGGGCCAACGTCCTGACTTTC
CSVDVGEGANVLTF
>-|TRBJ2-5|-|TRBV28
TGTGCCAGCAGTTCAGACAGATACCAAGAGACCCAGTACTTC
CASSSDRYQETQYF
>-|TRBJ1-1|many|TRBV5-6
TGTGCCAGCAGCTTGGAAGGCGCGGGCGGGGTAGCTTTCTTT
CASSLEGAGGVAFF
>-|TRBJ2-7|-|TRBV18
TGTGCCAGCTCACCCCTTTCCCACGAGCAGTACTTC
CASSPLSHEQYF
>-|TRBJ2-2|-|TRBV28
TGTGCCTCTCTGGGAGACACTAACACCGGGGAGCTGTTTTTT
CASLGDTNTGELFF
>-|TRBJ1-1|-|TRBV30
TGTGCCTGGAGAGGACACTCCGTTATGAACACTGAAGCTTTCTTT
CAWRGHSVMNTEAFF
>TRBD1|TRBJ1-1|-|TRBV27
TGTGCCAGCAGTTTACAGGGGGCGCGGGGTACTGAAGCTTTCTTT
CASSLQGARGTEAFF
>-|TRBJ1-5|-|TRBV29-1
TGCAGCGTTGGGGGGGATCAGCCCCAGCATTTT
CSVGGDQPQHF
>TRBD1|TRBJ1-1|few|TRBV5-1
TGCGCCAGCAGCCCGGACAGGCTGGGGACTGAAGCTTTCTTT
CASSPDRLGTEAFF
>-|TRBJ2-7|-|TRBV29-1
TGCAGCGTTGTTCCCCCAGGGGCGGGCGAGCAGTACTTC
CSVVPPGAGEQYF
>TRBD2|TRBJ2-1|-|TRBV5-1
TGCGCCAGCAGCTTCTCCGGGACTAGCGGCTACAATGAGCAGTTCTTC
CASSFSGTSGYNEQFF
>-|TRBJ1-1|-|TRBV5-5
TGTGCCAGCACCCGACAGATCGCGAACACTGAAGCTTTCTTT
CASTRQIANTEAFF
>-|TRBJ2-7|-|TRBV6-1
TGTGCCAGCACTGCACAGTACTACGAGCAGTACTTC
CASTAQYYEQYF
>TRBD1|TRBJ1-4|-|TRBV15
TGTGCCACCAGCATTGACCCGACAGGGAATGATGAAAAACTGTTTTTT
CATSIDPTGNDEKLFF
>-|TRBJ2-7|-|TRBV27
TGCGCCAGCAGTTCAGCAGGGGACCCCTACGAGCAGTACTTC
CASSSAGDPYEQYF
>-|TRBJ1-2|-|TRBV4-1
TGCGCCAGCAGCCATTTCTCCCTAGTTCTGAACTATGGCTACACCTTC
CASSHFSLVLNYGYTF
>TRBD1|TRBJ1-2|-|TRBV7-8
TGTGCCAGCAGCTTAGATTGGACAGGGTTAGCTAACTATGGCTACACCTTC
CASSLDWTGLANYGYTF
>TRBD1|TRBJ2-7|few|TRBV29-1
TGCAGCGTTGAAGGTCCGGACAGGTCCCCCTACGAGCAGTACTTC
CSVEGPDRSPYEQYF